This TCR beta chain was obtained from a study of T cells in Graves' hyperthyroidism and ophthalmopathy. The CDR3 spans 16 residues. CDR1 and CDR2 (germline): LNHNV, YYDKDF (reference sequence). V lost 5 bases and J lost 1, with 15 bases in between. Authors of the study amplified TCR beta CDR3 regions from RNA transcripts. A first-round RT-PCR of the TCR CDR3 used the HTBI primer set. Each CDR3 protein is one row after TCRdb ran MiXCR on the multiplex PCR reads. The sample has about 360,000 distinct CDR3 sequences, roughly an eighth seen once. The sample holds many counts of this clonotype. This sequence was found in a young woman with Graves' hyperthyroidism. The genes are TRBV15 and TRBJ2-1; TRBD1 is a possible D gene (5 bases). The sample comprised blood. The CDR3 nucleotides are TGTGCCACCAGCGGGCGTCCTTCAGGGTCCTACAATGAGCAGTTCTTC. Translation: CATSGRPSGSYNEQFF.